The TCR beta chain described here comes from a study of shared clonotypes between healthy human individuals. Study details: Each donor's CD8 memory used one plate, CD8 naive two, each CD4 subset three. Overall study findings and caveats: Estimated clonotype richness was generally higher in naive than memory subsets.

For this clone: The antigen remains unidentified.

Every donor, a Caucasian adult, lived in Nashville, Tennessee. The CDR3 spans 15 residues. J lost 6 bases, V lost 5 bases, and 6 bases had no gene match. The germline gives CDR1 SGHVS, CDR2 FQNEAQ. Deep level was the assay's run setting. TCRdb's table, derived via immunoSEQ multiplex PCR, lists solely in-frame clones and lacks some. This table holds 1.6 million or so clones, 98% to 99% found once. Sequencing was performed on naive CD4+ T cells sorted from blood. As for subset: CD45RA+ positively selected. The rearrangement uses TRBV7-8 and TRBJ2-3, with 12 bases aligning to TRBD2. The receptor was isolated from a young man in good health. The CDR3 coding sequence is TGTGCCAGCAGCCGAAGACTAGCGGGAGTGGATACGCAGTATTTT. It specifies CASSRRLAGVDTQYF.